A selection of T cell receptor beta chains follows, all from one sample in a study of cytomegalovirus exposure and HLA in healthy donors. Libraries were prepared by immunoSEQ multiplex PCR; TCRdb keeps only in-frame clonotypes and omits some of them. The sample gives about 310,000 clones, 88% of which show up once; over 0.9% is in the top ten. Sequenced input: PBMCs. Receptors originate from a man younger than 40 in good health and CMV-seronegative. Both conserved end residues are part of each CDR3.

V gene	J gene	CDR3 protein
TRBV7-2	TRBJ1-2	CAREDGDYGYTF
TRBV14	TRBJ1-3	CASSQAFRGRGNTIYF
TRBV2	TRBJ1-5	CASSLGQSYSNQPQHF
TRBV6-5	TRBJ1-1	CATHRGLGAEAFF
TRBV2	TRBJ2-7	CASSDGTGSYEQYF
TRBV7-7	TRBJ2-5	CASSSTGVRGETQYF
TRBV7-9	TRBJ1-1	CASSSGMNTEAFF
TRBV4-3	TRBJ2-1	CASSQGWDRAYNEQFF
TRBV30	TRBJ1-5	CAWSVLGRNQPQHF
TRBV11-2	TRBJ1-3	CASSSDSFSGNTIYF